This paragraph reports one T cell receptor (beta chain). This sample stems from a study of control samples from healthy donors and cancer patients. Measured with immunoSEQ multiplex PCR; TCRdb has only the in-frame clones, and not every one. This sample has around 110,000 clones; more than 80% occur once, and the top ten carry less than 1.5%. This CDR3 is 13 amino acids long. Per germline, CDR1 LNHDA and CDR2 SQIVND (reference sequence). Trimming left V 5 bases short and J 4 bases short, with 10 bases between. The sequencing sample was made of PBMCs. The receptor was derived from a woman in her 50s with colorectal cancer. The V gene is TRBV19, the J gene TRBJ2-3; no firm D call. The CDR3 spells CASSGPDADTQYF. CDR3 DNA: TGTGCCAGTAGTGGACCGGACGCAGATACGCAGTATTTT.